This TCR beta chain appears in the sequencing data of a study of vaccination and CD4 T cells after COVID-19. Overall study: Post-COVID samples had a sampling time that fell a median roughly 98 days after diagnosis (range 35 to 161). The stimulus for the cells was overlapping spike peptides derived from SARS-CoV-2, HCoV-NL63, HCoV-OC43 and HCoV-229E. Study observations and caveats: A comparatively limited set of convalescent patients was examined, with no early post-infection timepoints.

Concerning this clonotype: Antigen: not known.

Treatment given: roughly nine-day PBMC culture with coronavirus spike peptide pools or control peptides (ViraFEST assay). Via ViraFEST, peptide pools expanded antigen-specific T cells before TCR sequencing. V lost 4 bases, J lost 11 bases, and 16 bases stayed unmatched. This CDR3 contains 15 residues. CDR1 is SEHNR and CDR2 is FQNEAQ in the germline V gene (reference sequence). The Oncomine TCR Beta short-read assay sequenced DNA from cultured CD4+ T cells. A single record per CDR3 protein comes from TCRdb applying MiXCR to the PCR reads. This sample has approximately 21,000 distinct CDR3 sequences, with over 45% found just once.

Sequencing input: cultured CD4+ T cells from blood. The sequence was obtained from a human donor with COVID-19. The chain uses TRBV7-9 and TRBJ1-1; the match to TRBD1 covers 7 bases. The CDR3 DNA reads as TGTGCCAGCAGCTCCTCCGGGACAGAGCCTTATAGGGCTTTCTTT. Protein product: CASSSSGTEPYRAFF.